A single sample gave rise to the 24 T cell receptor beta chains below, sequenced in a study of cytomegalovirus exposure and HLA in healthy donors. PCR primers comprised 60 Vbeta and 13 Jbeta primers. Generated by immunoSEQ multiplex PCR, the TCRdb table keeps only in-frame clones and is missing some. Among 100,000 to 150,000 clones listed, about 82% were seen once. Sequencing was done on a sample of PBMCs. The receptors here all came from a boy between 10 and 17 years old in good health and CMV-seronegative.

This clone was detected a few times. The chain employs TRBV6-1 and TRBJ2-7; the D gene is possibly TRBD1 (5 bases). The V gene's germline CDR1 is MNHNS and CDR2 SASEGT. The CDR3 is 13 residues long. V lost 8 bases and J lost 0, with 11 bases in between. The CDR3 is CASQQVLSYEQYF. The CDR3 coding sequence is TGTGCCAGCCAACAGGTCCTCTCCTACGAGCAGTACTTC.

This chain links TRBV5-6 with TRBJ2-6; TRBD2 matches 7 bases. CDR3 length equals 17 residues. The germline gives CDR1 SGHDT, CDR2 YYEEEE. Germline trimming cut 5 bases from V and 2 bases from J; bases unmatched to any gene: 10. CDR3 nucleotides: TGTGCCAGCAGTCCGAGGGGTGCGGGAGCTGGGGCCAACGTCCTGACTTTC. Residues: CASSPRGAGAGANVLTF.

This clone was seen only a few times. The chain couples TRBV6-1 to TRBJ2-7, with unresolved D. V was clipped by 3 bases and J by 6 bases, with 21 bases between them. The CDR3 spans 16 residues. Germline assignment: CDR1 MNHNS and CDR2 SASEGT. The CDR3 loop is CASSERLAAEKREQYF. CDR3 DNA sequence: TGTGCCAGCAGTGAGAGACTGGCCGCCGAGAAACGCGAGCAGTACTTC.

The chain employs TRBV19 and TRBJ2-5; 16 bases are a match to TRBD2. J lost 4 bases, V lost 3 bases, and 2 bases had no gene match. The germline V gene encodes CDR1 LNHDA and CDR2 SQIVND (reference sequence). The CDR3 totals 16 residues. Here the CDR3 reads CASSIGTSGRGETQYF. As DNA, the CDR3 is TGTGCCAGTAGTATTGGGACTAGCGGGAGGGGAGAGACCCAGTACTTC.

The chain carries TRBV7-2 and TRBJ2-5, with TRBD2 matching 9 bases. CDR1 and CDR2 (germline): SGHTA, FQGNSA. V dropped 5 bases and J dropped 4; count of bases not matched to a gene: 2. This CDR3 comprises 13 residues. CDR3 sequence reads: CASSPAGGETQYF. CDR3 nucleotides: TGTGCCAGCAGCCCAGCGGGAGGAGAGACCCAGTACTTC.

The gene calls are TRBV18 and TRBJ2-3; 9 positions match TRBD1. Germline CDR1 reads KGHSH; CDR2 reads LQKENI. There are 15 residues in the CDR3. V trimming: 3 bases; J trimming: 4 bases; junction bases outside the gene matches: 5. DNA for the CDR3: TGTGCCAGCTCACCCTGGGACAGGGTCTCAGATACGCAGTATTTT. Translated: CASSPWDRVSDTQYF.

The chain carries TRBV27 and TRBJ1-1; 7 bases agree with TRBD1. CDR3 length equals 14 residues. The J segment lost 6 bases and the V segment lost 4 bases, leaving 8 bases of the junction unmatched. Germline V gene lookup returns CDR1 MNHEY and CDR2 SMNVEV (reference sequence). This chain's CDR3 is CASSWNRGGSEAFF. CDR3 DNA sequence: TGTGCCAGCAGTTGGAACAGGGGTGGGTCTGAAGCTTTCTTT.

This chain joins TRBV19 and TRBJ1-2; 12 bases align to TRBD1. V lost 2 bases and J lost 2; bases outside the gene matches: 9. The CDR3 consists of 18 residues. Germline-derived CDR1 and CDR2 are LNHDA and SQIVND (reference sequence). CDR3 nucleotide sequence: TGTGCCAGTAGTATACAACCGGGACAGGGGGCACCGAACTATGGCTACACCTTC. Its translation: CASSIQPGQGAPNYGYTF. The complete variable domain, with remaining parts taken from reference TRBV19 and TRBJ1-2, reads DGGITQSPKYLFRKEGQNVTLSCEQNLNHDAMYWYRQDPGQGLRLIYYSQIVNDFQKGDIAEGYSVSREKKESFPLTVTSAQKNPTAFYLCASSIQPGQGAPNYGYTFGSGTRLTVV.

The V and J genes are TRBV4-1 and TRBJ2-3, with TRBD1 identical over 8 bases. Looked up from germline, CDR1 is MGHRA and CDR2 is YSYEKL. J lost 3 bases, V lost 2 bases, and 1 base had no gene match. This CDR3 region has 14 residues. CDR3 bases: TGCGCCAGCAGCCAATGGGACAGGACAGATACGCAGTATTTT. Amino acid sequence: CASSQWDRTDTQYF.

This chain connects TRBV18 to TRBJ2-7, with 7 bases matching TRBD1. After removal of 4 bases from V and 0 bases from J, the junction contained 9 bases not matched to a gene. The CDR3 loop spans 16 amino acids. The germline V gene has CDR1 KGHSH and CDR2 LQKENI. CDR3 residues: CASSRQTGSSSYEQYF. The DNA of the CDR3 is TGTGCCAGCTCACGACAGACAGGGTCCAGCTCCTACGAGCAGTACTTC.

J is TRBJ2-3 and V is TRBV18; TRBD2 matches at 9 bases. With 3 bases clipped from V and 1 base from J, the junction kept 5 bases outside the gene matches. This CDR3 region has 16 residues. The germline CDR1 and CDR2 sequences are KGHSH and LQKENI. CDR3 DNA: TGTGCCAGCTCACCGCAGACTAGCGGCCGCACAGATACGCAGTATTTT. Translating gives CASSPQTSGRTDTQYF.

V is TRBV21-1 and J is TRBJ1-2. TRBV21-1 is designated a pseudogene. The CDR3 length is 14 residues. The CDR3 here is CASSLPGLRHGYTF. The CDR3 DNA reads as TGTGCCAGCAGCCTGCCGGGGTTGCGTCATGGCTACACCTTC.

J is TRBJ1-4 and V is TRBV13; no definite D call. V lost 5 bases and J 11 bases, leaving 15 bases between the germline ends. Germline-derived CDR1 and CDR2 are PRHDT and FYEKMQ (reference sequence). The CDR3 runs to 13 residues. For the CDR3, the DNA is TGTGCCAGCAGCAGCGGGGAGCATGGGAAACTGTTTTTT. Translating gives CASSSGEHGKLFF.

This chain links TRBV4-1 with TRBJ2-5; unclear D gene. This CDR3 has 13 residues. V was clipped by 1 base and J by 2 bases, with 5 bases between them. Per the germline V gene, CDR1 is MGHRA and CDR2 is YSYEKL. Here the CDR3 DNA reads TGCGCCAGCAGCCAAGTCAGTCAAGAGACCCAGTACTTC. Encoded protein: CASSQVSQETQYF.

This chain connects TRBV30 to TRBJ1-3, with D uncertain. The V end was cut by 0 bases, the J end by 2 bases, with 8 bases between. This CDR3 comprises 14 residues. Per germline, CDR1 GTSNPN and CDR2 SVGIG (reference sequence). Here the CDR3 reads CAWSVGGTGNTIYF. In nucleotides, the CDR3 is TGTGCCTGGAGTGTAGGAGGGACTGGAAACACCATATATTTT.

This clone occurred a few times. Other DNA sequences within the sample encode an identical CDR3. This chain uses TRBV29-1 with TRBJ1-1, with D possibly TRBD1 on 5 matching bases. The CDR3 runs to 12 residues. CDR1 is SQVTM, CDR2 ANQGSEA, per germline. V lost 3 bases, J lost 0 bases, and 5 bases lay in between. CDR3 bases: TGCAGCGTTGAGGGGCTGAACACTGAAGCTTTCTTT. Amino acids: CSVEGLNTEAFF.

The J gene is TRBJ2-7, the V gene TRBV7-6; D remains ambiguous. Germline V CDR1 and CDR2: SGHVS, FNYEAQ. The CDR3 length is 14 residues. The germline V and J ends were trimmed by 0 bases and 2 bases, with 8 bases remaining between them. The CDR3 here is CASSLATGTYEQYF. In nucleotides, the CDR3 is TGTGCCAGCAGCTTAGCGACTGGTACCTACGAGCAGTACTTC. Full variable domain (outside the CDR3, taken from reference TRBV7-6 and TRBJ2-7): GAGVSQSPRYKVTKRGQDVALRCDPISGHVSLYWYRQALGQGPEFLTYFNYEAQQDKSGLPNDRFSAERPEGSISTLTIQRTEQRDSAMYRCASSLATGTYEQYFGPGTRLTVT.

The chain joins TRBV19 to TRBJ1-2; 7 positions agree with TRBD1. This CDR3 has 14 amino acids. V dropped 8 bases and J dropped 0; count of bases not matched to a gene: 6. Germline CDR1 LNHDA, CDR2 SQIVND (reference sequence). CDR3 loop: CASEDRLTNYGYTF. The DNA of the CDR3 is TGTGCCAGTGAGGACAGGCTTACTAACTATGGCTACACCTTC.

The chain joins TRBV2 to TRBJ2-3; D gene ambiguous. Trimming left V 6 bases short and J 2 bases short, with 3 bases between. The CDR3 is 11 residues long. Germline V gene sequence: CDR1 SNHLY, CDR2 FYNNEI. CDR3 DNA: TGTGCCAGCAGCTACACAGATACGCAGTATTTT. This translates into CASSYTDTQYF.

The rearrangement uses TRBV5-1 and TRBJ2-3; TRBD2 aligns across 13 bases. J lost 3 bases, V lost 0 bases, and 7 bases had no gene match. The CDR3 spans 18 residues. Per the germline V gene, CDR1 is SGHRS and CDR2 is YFSETQ. The CDR3 loop is CASSLDLTSGRETDTQYF. The CDR3 nucleotides read TGCGCCAGCAGCTTGGATTTAACTAGCGGGAGGGAAACAGATACGCAGTATTTT.

This sequence joins TRBV14 and TRBJ2-7, with TRBD1 as a possible D gene (5 bases). Germline CDR1 and CDR2: SGHDN and FVKESK. This CDR3 is built from 15 residues. Trimming shortened V by 3 bases and J by 4 bases, and 16 bases separated the two germline ends. In DNA form, the CDR3 reads TGTGCCAGCAGCCATACCACCGCAGGGCTGTACGAGCAGTACTTC. Translation: CASSHTTAGLYEQYF. Supplemented by reference TRBV14 and TRBJ2-7, the full variable domain reads EAGVTQFPSHSVIEKGQTVTLRCDPISGHDNLYWYRRVMGKEIKFLLHFVKESKQDESGMPNNRFLAERTGGTYSTLKVQPAELEDSGVYFCASSHTTAGLYEQYFGPGTRLTVT.

The CDR3 region is CSVEVISSDDSYEQYF. Written as DNA, the CDR3 is TGCAGCGTTGAAGTGATTTCTAGCGACGACTCCTACGAGCAGTACTTC. The chain uses TRBV29-1 and TRBJ2-7, with D possibly matching TRBD2 (6 bases). Per the germline V gene, CDR1 is SQVTM and CDR2 is ANQGSEA. CDR3 length equals 16 residues. The V gene lost 1 base and the J gene lost 0 bases, with 16 bases spanning the gap.

V gene TRBV30 combines with J gene TRBJ1-5; D is possibly TRBD1 (6 bases). The germline V gene encodes CDR1 GTSNPN and CDR2 SVGIG (reference sequence). V lost 0 bases to trimming and J lost 2 bases, with 14 bases between them. The CDR3 has 16 amino acids. The CDR3 reads CAWSVLGAGGNQPQHF. The DNA for the CDR3 is TGTGCCTGGAGTGTACTGGGGGCTGGTGGCAATCAGCCCCAGCATTTT. Combining the CDR3 with reference TRBV30 and TRBJ1-5 gives the whole variable domain SQTIHQWPATLVQPVGSPLSLECTVEGTSNPNLYWYRQAAGRGLQLLFYSVGIGQISSEVPQNLSASRPQDRQFILSSKKLLLSDSGFYLCAWSVLGAGGNQPQHFGDGTRLSIL.

V and J are TRBV29-1 and TRBJ1-1; D not resolved. Per germline, CDR1 SQVTM and CDR2 ANQGSEA. This CDR3 spans 12 amino acids. Between the trimmed V and J ends, which lost 5 bases and 0 bases, there was a span of 7 bases. In DNA form, the CDR3 reads TGCAGCGTTACCCGGGTGAACACTGAAGCTTTCTTT. Translated, it gives CSVTRVNTEAFF.